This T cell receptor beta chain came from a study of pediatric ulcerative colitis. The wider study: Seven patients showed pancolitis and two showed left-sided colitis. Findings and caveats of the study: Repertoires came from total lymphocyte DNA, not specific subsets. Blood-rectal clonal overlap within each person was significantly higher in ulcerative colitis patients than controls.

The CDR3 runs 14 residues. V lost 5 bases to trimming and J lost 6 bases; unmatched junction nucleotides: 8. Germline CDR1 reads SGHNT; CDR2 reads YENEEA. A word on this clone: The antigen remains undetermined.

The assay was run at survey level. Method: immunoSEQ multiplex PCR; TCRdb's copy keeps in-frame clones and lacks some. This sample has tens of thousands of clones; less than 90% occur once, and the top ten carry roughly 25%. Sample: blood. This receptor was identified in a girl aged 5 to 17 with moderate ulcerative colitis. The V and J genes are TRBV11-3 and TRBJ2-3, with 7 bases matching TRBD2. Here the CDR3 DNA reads TGTGCCAGCAGCCCAGCGGGACCAGTCGATACGCAGTATTTT. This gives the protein CASSPAGPVDTQYF.